Listed here are 29 T cell receptor beta chains from one sample, sequenced in a study of T cell responses to AZD1222 COVID-19 vaccine. Libraries were prepared by immunoSEQ multiplex PCR; TCRdb keeps only in-frame clonotypes and omits some of them. The sample comprises nearly 110,000 clones, roughly 88% of which are singletons, and 7.5% to 9% rests with the top ten. Sequences were derived from peripheral blood, sampled 28 days after the second AZD1222 dose. The receptors were sampled from an adult who received the AZD1222 COVID-19 vaccine.

The V call is TRBV18, the J call TRBJ1-2; 8 positions agree with TRBD1. The V and J ends lost 0 bases and 7 bases, in that order; junction bases with no gene match: 7. This CDR3 has 15 residues. Germline V CDR1 and CDR2: KGHSH, LQKENI. This CDR3 is CASSPPGQGDLGYTF. For the CDR3, the DNA is TGTGCCAGCTCACCACCCGGACAGGGAGACCTTGGCTACACCTTC.

The chain combines TRBV18 with TRBJ2-1; 9 nucleotides align to TRBD2. This CDR3 has 13 residues. The V gene's germline CDR1 is KGHSH and CDR2 LQKENI. V shed 9 bases, J shed 8 bases, and the junction held 8 bases outside the gene matches. The CDR3 DNA reads TGTGCCAGTAGCCTAGCGGGGACCGATGAGCAGTTCTTC. Encoded protein: CASSLAGTDEQFF.

The V call is TRBV5-1, the J call TRBJ2-5; 10 bases fit TRBD1. Germline assignment: CDR1 SGHRS and CDR2 YFSETQ. Trimming at V came to 0 bases and at J to 4 bases, leaving 6 bases not matched to a gene. The CDR3 has 16 residues. CDR3 in DNA: TGCGCCAGCAGCTTGGGAGGGACAGGGGAAGGAGAGACCCAGTACTTC. It codes for CASSLGGTGEGETQYF.

V gene TRBV5-5 combines with J gene TRBJ1-5; D unresolved. V dropped 4 bases and J dropped 5 bases, with 10 bases sitting between them. The CDR3 sequence is 13 residues long. The germline V gene has CDR1 SGHKS and CDR2 YYEKEE (reference sequence). CDR3 sequence (DNA): TGTGCCAGCAGCACTACGAGGGATCAGCCCCAGCATTTT. Its translation is CASSTTRDQPQHF.

CDR3 loop: CASSLSAKYEQFF. The CDR3 DNA reads as TGCGCCAGCAGCTTGTCGGCCAAGTATGAGCAGTTCTTC. This sequence joins TRBV5-1 and TRBJ2-1; unclear D gene. Germline values: CDR1 SGHRS, CDR2 YFSETQ. CDR3 length: 13 residues. V was clipped by 1 base and J by 8 bases, with 10 bases between them.

V usage is TRBV3-1 (or the pseudogene TRBV3-2) and J usage is TRBJ1-6; 7 nucleotides match TRBD1. Germline trimming cut 4 bases from V and 10 bases from J; bases unmatched to any gene: 10. CDR3 length: 15 residues. Germline assignment: CDR1 LGHDT and CDR2 YNNKEL (reference sequence). DNA of the CDR3: TGTGCCAGCAGCCGCACAGGGGAAATGGGGTCACCCCTCCACTTT. Protein product: CASSRTGEMGSPLHF.

The V call is TRBV29-1, the J call TRBJ2-3, with D unclear. CDR1 and CDR2 (germline): SQVTM, ANQGSEA. Trimming took off 0 bases at V and 2 bases at J, with 15 bases between the two ends. The CDR3 spans 16 residues. CDR3 coding DNA: TGCAGCGTTGAAGATTCCATGGCGGTTGCCACAGATACGCAGTATTTT. The encoded protein is CSVEDSMAVATDTQYF.

Here the CDR3 DNA reads TGTGCCAGCAGCTTAGTCGGGACTAGCGGGGCTAGCACAGATACGCAGTATTTT. Its protein product is CASSLVGTSGASTDTQYF. The chain combines TRBV7-2 with TRBJ2-3; 13 positions match TRBD2. Germline CDR1 and CDR2: SGHTA and FQGNSA. The V and J ends lost 1 base and 0 bases, in that order; junction bases with no gene match: 4. The CDR3 is 18 residues long.

V is TRBV9 and J is TRBJ1-6; D remains unclear. V lost 0 bases, J lost 7 bases, and 14 bases lay in between. CDR3 size: 16 residues. Germline loops: CDR1 SGDLS, CDR2 YYNGEE. CDR3 protein: CASSVAGGGGNSPLHF. The CDR3 coding sequence is TGTGCCAGCAGCGTAGCGGGAGGAGGTGGAAATTCACCCCTCCACTTT.

This clone is a singleton in its sample. This sequence joins TRBV6-5 and TRBJ1-1; D gene ambiguous. This CDR3 spans 13 amino acids. Trimming shortened V by 4 bases and J by 1 base, and 7 bases separated the two germline ends. Germline loops: CDR1 MNHEY, CDR2 SVGAGI. CDR3 coding DNA: TGTGCCAGCAGTTCCTCCAGGAACACTGAAGCTTTCTTT. Translation gives CASSSSRNTEAFF.

Here the CDR3 reads CATLPLDRGSHYGYTF. The CDR3, as DNA: TGTGCCACCTTACCTTTAGACAGAGGTAGTCACTATGGCTACACCTTC. The chain carries TRBV19 and TRBJ1-2; possible D gene TRBD1, 5 bases. The CDR3 runs 16 residues. V shed 10 bases and J shed 3 bases, with 24 bases lying between them. Germline lookup yields CDR1 LNHDA and CDR2 SQIVND (reference sequence).

V usage is TRBV9 and J usage is TRBJ1-1, with a possible D match to TRBD1 (5 bases). Germline V gives CDR1 SGDLS, CDR2 YYNGEE. V lost 0 bases to trimming and J lost 5 bases, with 17 bases between them. The length of the CDR3 is 16 residues. CDR3 residues: CASSVVARGPETEAFF. Here the CDR3 DNA reads TGTGCCAGCAGCGTAGTCGCAAGGGGACCTGAGACTGAAGCTTTCTTT.

This clone was picked up a small number of times. This chain joins TRBV7-9 and TRBJ2-7, with D possibly being TRBD1 (5 bases). CDR3 length equals 17 residues. The V end lost 0 bases, the J end lost 2 bases, and 17 bases lay between the germline ends. The germline V gene encodes CDR1 SEHNR and CDR2 FQNEAQ (reference sequence). CDR3 region: CASSLAPSGPDPYEQYF. CDR3 sequence (DNA): TGTGCCAGCAGCTTAGCGCCCTCAGGGCCTGATCCCTACGAGCAGTACTTC.

The chain combines TRBV19 with TRBJ2-2, with 8 positions matching TRBD1. The J segment lost 4 bases and the V segment lost 6 bases, leaving 10 bases of the junction unmatched. The CDR3 contains 16 residues. Germline V lookup: CDR1 LNHDA, CDR2 SQIVND (reference sequence). The CDR3 reads CASRLPGQGSTGELFF. The CDR3 coding sequence is TGTGCCAGTAGACTCCCAGGACAGGGTAGCACCGGGGAGCTGTTTTTT.

The J gene is TRBJ1-5, the V gene TRBV7-8; D is unresolved. The CDR3 totals 15 residues. CDR1 SGHVS and CDR2 FQNEAQ come from the germline V gene. The germline V and J ends were trimmed by 2 bases and 6 bases, with 14 bases remaining between them. In DNA form, the CDR3 reads TGTGCCAGCAGCTTACAAGAGCACCGTCCTCAGCCCCAGCATTTT. This sequence encodes CASSLQEHRPQPQHF.

V usage is TRBV6-2 or TRBV6-3 and J usage is TRBJ2-1; no firm D call. The CDR3 consists of 11 residues. Germline loops: CDR1 MNHEY, CDR2 SVGEGT. V lost 2 bases and J 10 bases, leaving 6 bases between the germline ends. CDR3 loop: CASSYRSEQFF. The DNA for the CDR3 is TGTGCCAGCAGTTACAGGTCAGAGCAGTTCTTC.

The chain joins TRBV7-3 to TRBJ2-2; tentative D call: TRBD2 (6 bases). This CDR3 has 14 amino acids. Germline V CDR1 and CDR2: SGHTA, FQGTGA. Trimming pared 6 bases from V and 7 bases from J, leaving 15 bases between. The CDR3 DNA reads TGTGCCAGCAGAGCGGGCCCATCGGGCGGGGAGCTGTTTTTT. Protein: CASRAGPSGGELFF.

The V and J genes are TRBV28 and TRBJ2-7, with no clear D. The CDR3 covers 12 residues. Germline V gives CDR1 MDHEN, CDR2 SYDVKM. The V and J ends lost 4 bases and 12 bases respectively, with 16 bases between them. CDR3 nucleotides: TGTGCCAGCAGTTCCCCCCCCGGGCATGGGTACTTC. Translated: CASSSPPGHGYF.

This clone was counted only a few times. The CDR3 region has the DNA TGTGCCAGCAGCTTGGGGACAGGGGGCGTCTCCTATGGCTACACCTTC. It translates to CASSLGTGGVSYGYTF. The rearrangement joins TRBV5-4 to TRBJ1-2; 11 bases match TRBD1. The CDR3 totals 16 residues. V dropped 0 bases and J dropped 4; count of bases not matched to a gene: 5. The germline CDR1 and CDR2 sequences are SGHNT and YYREEE (reference sequence).

The genes are TRBV9 and TRBJ1-2; tentative D call: TRBD1 (6 bases). V lost 0 bases, J lost 4 bases, and 16 bases lay in between. CDR3 length equals 16 residues. Looked up from germline, CDR1 is SGDLS and CDR2 is YYNGEE. This chain's CDR3 is CASSVVSGAASYGYTF. In nucleotides, the CDR3 is TGTGCCAGCAGCGTAGTGTCGGGGGCGGCATCCTATGGCTACACCTTC.

This clone was counted a single time. This chain uses TRBV4-1 with TRBJ2-5, with no clear D. This CDR3 is built from 14 residues. The V and J ends lost 3 bases and 5 bases respectively, with 13 bases between them. From germline, CDR1 is MGHRA and CDR2 YSYEKL. CDR3 DNA sequence: TGCGCCAGCAGCCACCCTCTAGGTCGGGAGACCCAGTACTTC. Translated: CASSHPLGRETQYF.

The V and J genes are TRBV7-9 and TRBJ2-1; D not resolved. Germline V gives CDR1 SEHNR, CDR2 FQNEAQ (reference sequence). The CDR3 totals 18 residues. Trimming stripped 1 base from V and 6 bases from J, with 22 bases between. The DNA of the CDR3 is TGTGCCAGCAGCTTAGGTCTTGGGCCCCAAGGGAAGAGCAATGAGCAGTTCTTC. Amino acid sequence: CASSLGLGPQGKSNEQFF.

The chain recombines TRBV5-4 with TRBJ2-7; 8 bases align to TRBD2. With 2 bases clipped from V and 6 bases from J, the junction kept 10 bases outside the gene matches. Germline V gene sequence: CDR1 SGHNT, CDR2 YYREEE (reference sequence). This CDR3 spans 15 amino acids. CDR3 protein: CASSFLAGEAGEQYF. CDR3 nucleotides: TGTGCCAGCAGCTTTCTAGCGGGCGAGGCCGGCGAGCAGTACTTC. Complete variable domain (other parts from reference TRBV5-4 and TRBJ2-7): ETGVTQSPTHLIKTRGQQVTLRCSSQSGHNTVSWYQQALGQGPQFIFQYYREEENGRGNFPPRFSGLQFPNYSSELNVNALELDDSALYLCASSFLAGEAGEQYFGPGTRLTVT.

The gene calls are TRBV5-1 and TRBJ2-3, with no clear D. This CDR3 is built from 15 residues. Germline V gene data show CDR1 as SGHRS and CDR2 as YFSETQ. The ends were cut back, 2 bases at V and 0 bases at J, with 10 bases in the middle. The CDR3 sequence is CASSLNGLSTDTQYF. CDR3 in DNA: TGCGCCAGCAGCTTAAATGGGTTAAGCACAGATACGCAGTATTTT.

The chain joins TRBV5-1 to TRBJ2-7, with TRBD1 matching 8 bases. This CDR3 comprises 14 residues. J was trimmed by 2 bases and V by 4 bases; bases with no gene match: 5. Germline CDR1 and CDR2: SGHRS and YFSETQ. The CDR3 loop reads CASSQWDRTYEQYF. CDR3 DNA: TGCGCCAGCAGCCAATGGGACAGGACCTACGAGCAGTACTTC.

The CDR3 coding sequence is TGTGCCAGCAGCTTAGGCCGGAGCTTTCTAAATAGAGTTTCACCCCTCCACTTT. Its protein product is CASSLGRSFLNRVSPLHF. This chain links TRBV13 with TRBJ1-6; D gene uncertain. CDR3 length: 18 amino acids. Trimming took off 0 bases at V and 9 bases at J, with 21 bases between the two ends. The germline CDR1 and CDR2 sequences are PRHDT and FYEKMQ (reference sequence).

The V and J genes are TRBV6-4 and TRBJ1-2; D ambiguous. Between the trimmed V and J ends, which lost 0 bases and 7 bases, there was a span of 15 bases. Germline V gives CDR1 MRHNA, CDR2 SNTAGT. The CDR3 totals 15 residues. The CDR3, as DNA: TGTGCCAGCAGTGACTCGAAGTTAGGAATGGGTGGCTACACCTTC. Translating gives CASSDSKLGMGGYTF.

The chain links TRBV10-2 to TRBJ2-7, with D possibly TRBD1 on 6 matching bases. This CDR3 is 14 amino acids long. The germline V gene encodes CDR1 WSHSY and CDR2 SAAADI. Trimming pared 3 bases from V and 2 bases from J, leaving 11 bases between. CDR3 DNA sequence: TGCGCCAGCAGTGATGGGGGCAGGACCTACGAGCAGTACTTC. The encoded protein is CASSDGGRTYEQYF.

The rearrangement uses TRBV7-3 and TRBJ2-3; no clear D gene. CDR3 length: 14 amino acids. Germline V gene sequence: CDR1 SGHTA, CDR2 FQGTGA. The V and J ends lost 5 bases and 0 bases respectively, with 9 bases between them. In DNA, the CDR3 is TGTGCCAGCAGCGCAAGGAGTAGCACAGATACGCAGTATTTT. It is translated as CASSARSSTDTQYF.